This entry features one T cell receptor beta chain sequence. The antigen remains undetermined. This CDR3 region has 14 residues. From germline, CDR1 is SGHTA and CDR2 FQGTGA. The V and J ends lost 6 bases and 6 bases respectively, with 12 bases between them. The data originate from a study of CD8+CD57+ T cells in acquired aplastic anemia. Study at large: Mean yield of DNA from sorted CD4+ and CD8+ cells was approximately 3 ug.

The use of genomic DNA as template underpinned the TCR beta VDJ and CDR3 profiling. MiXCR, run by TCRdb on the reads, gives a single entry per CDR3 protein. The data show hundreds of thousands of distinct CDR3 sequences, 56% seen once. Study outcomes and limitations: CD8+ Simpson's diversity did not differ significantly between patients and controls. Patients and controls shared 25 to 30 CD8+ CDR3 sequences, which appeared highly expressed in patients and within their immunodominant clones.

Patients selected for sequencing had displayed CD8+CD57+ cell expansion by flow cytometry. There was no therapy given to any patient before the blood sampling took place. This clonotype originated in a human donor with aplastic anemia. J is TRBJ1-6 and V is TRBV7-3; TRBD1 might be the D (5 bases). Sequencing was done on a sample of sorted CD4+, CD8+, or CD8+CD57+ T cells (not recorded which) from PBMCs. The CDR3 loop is CASSESGGNSPLHF. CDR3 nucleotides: TGTGCCAGCAGTGAATCCGGGGGTAATTCACCCCTCCACTTT.